The rows below give T cell receptor beta chains drawn from one sample of a study of neurological immune-mediated disorders. Each CDR3 protein gets one entry after TCRdb re-called the 5' RACE reads with MiXCR. The repertoire holds about 18,000 distinct CDR3 sequences, with 13% to 15% as singletons. The specimen was CD4+ T cells from blood. These TCRs come from a woman aged 55-70 years with HTLV-1-associated myelopathy (HAM/TSP). The CDR3 runs from the conserved cysteine through the conserved F or W. The order of the fields is J gene, D gene, clone size, V gene, CDR3 protein, CDR3 DNA. D genes are given only for firm matches. Not all rows give a size; the values are once, few, many and, for expanded clones, a class.

TRBJ2-5,.,.,TRBV11-3,CASSPAPWTQETQYF,TGTGCCAGCAGCCCCGCACCCTGGACCCAAGAGACCCAGTACTTC
TRBJ2-1,TRBD2,few,TRBV4-1,CASSQSGTSGSYNEQFF,TGCGCCAGCAGCCAATCCGGGACTAGCGGGAGCTACAATGAGCAGTTCTTC
TRBJ1-6,.,many,TRBV18,CASSPNHRPVGPPLHF,TGTGCCAGCTCACCAAACCATCGTCCCGTGGGGCCACCCCTCCACTTT
TRBJ2-7,.,many,TRBV5-1,CASSLVEAPYEQYF,TGCGCCAGCAGCTTGGTGGAGGCGCCCTACGAGCAGTACTTC
TRBJ2-4,.,many,TRBV20-1,CSASSGLGQKNIQYF,TGCAGTGCTAGTTCTGGGTTAGGCCAGAAAAACATTCAGTACTTC
TRBJ1-1,TRBD1,many,TRBV7-6,CASSLYWDREDTEAFF,TGTGCCAGCAGCTTATATTGGGACAGGGAGGACACTGAAGCTTTCTTT
TRBJ2-7,.,many,TRBV6-5,CASSDPYEQYF,TGTGCCAGCAGTGACCCCTACGAGCAGTACTTC
TRBJ2-1,TRBD2,.,TRBV28,CASSQLGTSGRAVEQFF,TGTGCCAGCAGTCAATTGGGGACTAGCGGGAGGGCCGTTGAGCAGTTCTTC
TRBJ2-1,TRBD1,many,TRBV20-1,CSAAGTGVSYNEQFF,TGCAGTGCTGCAGGTACAGGGGTCTCCTACAATGAGCAGTTCTTC
TRBJ1-1,.,many,TRBV9,CASSVSEGTEAFF,TGTGCCAGCAGCGTATCCGAGGGTACTGAAGCTTTCTTT
TRBJ1-4,.,once,TRBV19,CASSTRHGEKLFF,TGTGCCAGTAGTACTCGACATGGGGAAAAACTGTTTTTT
TRBJ2-1,TRBD2,medium-sized,TRBV3-1,CASSQEASGGYYNEQFF,TGTGCCAGCAGCCAAGAGGCTAGCGGGGGGTACTACAATGAGCAGTTCTTC
TRBJ2-7,.,many,TRBV15,CATSREGSSYEQYF,TGTGCCACCAGCAGAGAAGGGAGCTCCTACGAGCAGTACTTC
TRBJ2-1,TRBD2,many,TRBV19,CASSIGLAIFLYNEQFF,TGTGCCAGTAGTATCGGACTAGCGATTTTCCTCTACAATGAGCAGTTCTTC
TRBJ2-1,.,many,TRBV27,CASSLEYPARRDNEQFF,TGTGCCAGCAGTTTAGAATATCCGGCGCGTAGGGACAATGAGCAGTTCTTC
TRBJ2-3,TRBD2,.,TRBV2,CASSPWASGSGEQYF,TGTGCCAGCAGCCCCTGGGCTAGCGGGAGTGGTGAGCAGTATTTT
TRBJ2-7,TRBD2,many,TRBV24-1,CATYGLAGVNEQYF,TGTGCCACCTACGGACTAGCGGGTGTCAACGAGCAGTACTTC
TRBJ1-2,.,.,TRBV30,CAWSQPELPLRGYTF,TGTGCCTGGAGCCAGCCTGAGTTACCTCTGCGCGGCTACACCTTC
TRBJ2-7,.,.,TRBV6-1,CASSPTGDSYEQYF,TGTGCCAGCAGCCCGACCGGGGACTCCTACGAGCAGTACTTC
TRBJ2-7,TRBD1,many,TRBV10-3,CAISERDRGIRLGEQYF,TGTGCCATCAGTGAGCGGGACAGGGGAATACGGCTAGGCGAGCAGTACTTC
TRBJ2-6,.,many,TRBV20-1,CSARSLGTSGANVLTF,TGCAGTGCTAGATCTCTGGGAACCTCTGGGGCCAACGTCCTGACTTTC
TRBJ2-3,TRBD1,many,TRBV5-1,CASSWGTALSSTDTQYF,TGCGCCAGCAGCTGGGGGACAGCGCTTTCTAGCACAGATACGCAGTATTTT
TRBJ1-5,TRBD1,many,TRBV6-1,CASSVTDRSVQPQHF,TGTGCCAGCAGCGTGACGGACAGGTCGGTACAGCCCCAGCATTTT
TRBJ1-5,.,many,TRBV20-1,CSALTGAQPQHF,TGCAGTGCCCTTACAGGAGCTCAGCCCCAGCATTTT
TRBJ2-3,TRBD2,.,TRBV4-2,CASSLGAGLTPGDTQYF,TGTGCCAGCAGCCTCGGAGCGGGACTCACTCCGGGAGATACGCAGTATTTT
TRBJ1-3,.,many,TRBV5-1,CASSLPGGNSGNTIYF,TGCGCCAGCAGCTTGCCAGGTGGGAACTCTGGAAACACCATATATTTT
TRBJ1-5,.,medium-sized,TRBV12-3/TRBV12-4,CASSAPAQPQHF,TGTGCCAGCAGCGCCCCGGCCCAGCCCCAGCATTTT
TRBJ1-1,TRBD1,.,TRBV25-1,CASIPPRGQGSEAFF,TGTGCCAGCATACCCCCCCGCGGACAGGGATCTGAAGCTTTCTTT
TRBJ2-7,.,many,TRBV20-1,CSAPSSSAYEQYF,TGCAGTGCTCCCAGCTCATCTGCCTACGAGCAGTACTTC
TRBJ2-1,TRBD2,many,TRBV7-9,CASRVLAGGRSEQFF,TGTGCCAGTAGGGTACTAGCGGGCGGTCGTAGTGAGCAGTTCTTC
TRBJ1-1,.,many,TRBV12-3/TRBV12-4,CASSWTVVTEAFF,TGTGCCAGCAGTTGGACAGTTGTGACTGAAGCTTTCTTT
TRBJ2-1,TRBD2,many,TRBV6-1,CASSTLGRTGTRFYNEQFF,TGTGCCAGCAGCACACTGGGACGAACCGGGACTAGGTTCTACAATGAGCAGTTCTTC
TRBJ2-5,.,many,TRBV20-1,CSAARDSQGTQYF,TGCAGTGCAGCCCGGGACTCCCAGGGAACCCAGTACTTC
TRBJ1-3,TRBD1,many,TRBV12-3/TRBV12-4,CASSWGQGSGNTIYF,TGTGCCAGCAGTTGGGGACAGGGCTCTGGAAACACCATATATTTT
TRBJ2-7,.,.,TRBV6-1,CASRERRYEQYF,TGTGCCAGCAGGGAAAGGCGGTACGAGCAGTACTTC
TRBJ1-1,TRBD1,many,TRBV7-8,CASSTGVRTLNTEAFF,TGTGCCAGCAGCACAGGGGTCCGCACGTTGAACACTGAAGCTTTCTTT
TRBJ2-5,.,many,TRBV7-9,CASSPAGRKQETQYF,TGTGCCAGCAGCCCGGCGGGGAGGAAGCAGGAGACCCAGTACTTC
TRBJ2-7,.,many,TRBV15,CATSRDQGHNSYEQYF,TGTGCCACCAGCAGAGACCAGGGCCACAACTCCTACGAGCAGTACTTC
TRBJ2-5,.,medium-sized,TRBV11-2,CASSFGGAQETQYF,TGTGCCAGCAGCTTTGGGGGGGCCCAAGAGACCCAGTACTTC
TRBJ2-7,.,many,TRBV19,CASSDPGRTYEQYF,TGTGCCAGTAGTGATCCGGGCCGAACCTACGAGCAGTACTTC
TRBJ2-5,TRBD1,many,TRBV7-2,CASSLGRGGEETQYF,TGTGCCAGCAGCTTAGGACGAGGGGGCGAAGAGACCCAGTACTTC